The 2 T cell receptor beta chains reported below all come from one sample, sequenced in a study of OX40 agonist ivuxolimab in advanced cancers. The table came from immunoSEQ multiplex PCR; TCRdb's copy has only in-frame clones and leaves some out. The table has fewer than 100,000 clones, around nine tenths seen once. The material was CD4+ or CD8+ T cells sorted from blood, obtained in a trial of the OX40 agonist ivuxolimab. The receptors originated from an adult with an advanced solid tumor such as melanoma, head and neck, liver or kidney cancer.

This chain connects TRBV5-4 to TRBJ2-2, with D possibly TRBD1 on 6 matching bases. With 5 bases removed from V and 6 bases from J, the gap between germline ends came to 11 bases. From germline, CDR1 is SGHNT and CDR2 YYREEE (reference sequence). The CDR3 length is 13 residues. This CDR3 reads CASSLQGPGELFF. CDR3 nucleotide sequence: TGTGCCAGCAGTCTACAGGGACCCGGGGAGCTGTTTTTT. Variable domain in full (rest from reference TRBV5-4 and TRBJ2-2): ETGVTQSPTHLIKTRGQQVTLRCSSQSGHNTVSWYQQALGQGPQFIFQYYREEENGRGNFPPRFSGLQFPNYSSELNVNALELDDSALYLCASSLQGPGELFFGEGSRLTVL.

This CDR3 is CASSSTGGRETQYF. The DNA for the CDR3 is TGTGCCAGCAGTTCAACAGGGGGCCGGGAGACCCAGTACTTC. V and J are TRBV28 and TRBJ2-5; 9 bases are a match to TRBD1. The CDR3 is 14 amino acids. The germline gives CDR1 MDHEN, CDR2 SYDVKM. Germline trimming cut 4 bases from V and 5 bases from J; bases unmatched to any gene: 5.